This T cell receptor (beta chain) stems from a study of read filtering for tumor transcriptome and immune sequencing. Study-wide context: Patients were some 16 male and some 13 female, mean age approximately 60 years, range roughly 45 to 85.

Molecular barcoded adaptors covering alpha/delta and beta/gamma chains were used on around 400 ng RNA. TCRdb processed the reads anew with MiXCR; each CDR3 protein has one entry. The sample lists around 38,000 distinct CDR3 sequences, roughly 15% occurring once. Every patient had bone marrow sampled while the disease was active. V was cut by 7 bases and J by 8 bases, with 9 bases left in between. From germline, CDR1 is SGHTA and CDR2 FQGNSA. The CDR3 spans 11 residues. This clonotype turned up a few times. The TCR originated in a donor at least 40 years old with multiple myeloma. This chain uses TRBV7-2 with TRBJ2-1; D ambiguous. The sequencing input was a population of CD138-negative cells sorted from bone marrow. CDR3 in amino acids: CASTQGYEQFF. In DNA form, the CDR3 reads TGTGCCAGCACCCAAGGATATGAGCAGTTCTTC.